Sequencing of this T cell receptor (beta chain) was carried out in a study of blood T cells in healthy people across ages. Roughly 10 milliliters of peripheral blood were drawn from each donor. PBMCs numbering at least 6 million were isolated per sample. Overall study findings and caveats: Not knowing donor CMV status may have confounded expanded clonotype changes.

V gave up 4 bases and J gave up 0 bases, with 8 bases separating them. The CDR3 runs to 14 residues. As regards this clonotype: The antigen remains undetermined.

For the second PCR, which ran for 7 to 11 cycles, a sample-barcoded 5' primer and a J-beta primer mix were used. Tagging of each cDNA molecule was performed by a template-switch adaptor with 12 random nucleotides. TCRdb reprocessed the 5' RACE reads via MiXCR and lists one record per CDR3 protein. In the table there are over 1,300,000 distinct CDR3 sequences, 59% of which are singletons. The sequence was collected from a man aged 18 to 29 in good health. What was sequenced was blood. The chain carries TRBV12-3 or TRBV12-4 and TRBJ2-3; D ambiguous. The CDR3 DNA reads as TGTGCCAGCAGTTCCTCTCACAGCACAGATACGCAGTATTTT. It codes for CASSSSHSTDTQYF.